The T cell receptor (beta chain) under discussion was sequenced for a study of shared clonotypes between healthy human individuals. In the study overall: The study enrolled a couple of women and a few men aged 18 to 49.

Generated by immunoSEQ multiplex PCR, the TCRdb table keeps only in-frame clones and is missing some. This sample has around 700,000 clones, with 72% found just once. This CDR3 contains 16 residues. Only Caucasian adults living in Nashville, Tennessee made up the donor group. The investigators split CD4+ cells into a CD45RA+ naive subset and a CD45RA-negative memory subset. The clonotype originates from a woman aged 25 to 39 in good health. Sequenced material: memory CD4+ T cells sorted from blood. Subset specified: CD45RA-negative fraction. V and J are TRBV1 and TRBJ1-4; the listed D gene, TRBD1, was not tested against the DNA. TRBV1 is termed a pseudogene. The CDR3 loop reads CTSSHPTGGGWEKLFF. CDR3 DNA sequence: TGCACCAGCAGCCATCCTACAGGGGGCGGATGGGAAAAACTGTTTTTT.